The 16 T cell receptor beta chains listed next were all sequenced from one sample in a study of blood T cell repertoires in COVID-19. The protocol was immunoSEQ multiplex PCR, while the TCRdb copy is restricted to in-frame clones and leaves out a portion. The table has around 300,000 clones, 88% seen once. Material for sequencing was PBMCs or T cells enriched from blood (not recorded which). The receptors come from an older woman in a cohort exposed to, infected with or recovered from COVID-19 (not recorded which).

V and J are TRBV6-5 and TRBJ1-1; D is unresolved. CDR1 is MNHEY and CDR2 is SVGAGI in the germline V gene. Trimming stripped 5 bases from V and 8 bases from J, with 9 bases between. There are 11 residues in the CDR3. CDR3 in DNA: TGTGCCAGCAGTCCCCCCTCCGAAGCTTTCTTT. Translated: CASSPPSEAFF.

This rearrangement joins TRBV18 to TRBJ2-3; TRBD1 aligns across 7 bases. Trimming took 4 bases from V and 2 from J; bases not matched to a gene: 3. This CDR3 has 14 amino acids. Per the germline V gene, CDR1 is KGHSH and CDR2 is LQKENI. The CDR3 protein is CASSLQGDTDTQYF. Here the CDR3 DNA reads TGTGCCAGCTCACTGCAGGGGGACACAGATACGCAGTATTTT.

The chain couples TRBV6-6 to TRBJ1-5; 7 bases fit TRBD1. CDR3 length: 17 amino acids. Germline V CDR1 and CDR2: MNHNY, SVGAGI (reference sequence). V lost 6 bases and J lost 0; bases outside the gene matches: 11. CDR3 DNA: TGTGCCAGCAGCCGACAGGGATCTTGGAATAGCAATCAGCCCCAGCATTTT. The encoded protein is CASSRQGSWNSNQPQHF.

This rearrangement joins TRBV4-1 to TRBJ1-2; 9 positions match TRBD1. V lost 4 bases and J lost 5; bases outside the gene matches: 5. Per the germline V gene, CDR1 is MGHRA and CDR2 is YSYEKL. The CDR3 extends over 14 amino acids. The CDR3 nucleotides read TGCGCCAGCAGCCCCGGGACAGGGTCTTATGGCTACACCTTC. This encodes CASSPGTGSYGYTF.

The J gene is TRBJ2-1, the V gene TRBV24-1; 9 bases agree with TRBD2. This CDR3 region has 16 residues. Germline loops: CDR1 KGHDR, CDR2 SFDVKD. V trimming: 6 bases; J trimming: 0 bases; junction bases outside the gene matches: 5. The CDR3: CATSTSGPLSYNEQFF. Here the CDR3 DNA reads TGTGCCACCAGTACTAGCGGGCCGCTCTCCTACAATGAGCAGTTCTTC.

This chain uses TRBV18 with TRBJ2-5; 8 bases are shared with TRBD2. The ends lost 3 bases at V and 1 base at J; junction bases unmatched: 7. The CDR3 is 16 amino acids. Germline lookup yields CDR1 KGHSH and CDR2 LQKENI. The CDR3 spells CASSPLSGSLQETQYF. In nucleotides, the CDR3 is TGTGCCAGCTCACCGTTGAGCGGGAGCCTCCAAGAGACCCAGTACTTC.

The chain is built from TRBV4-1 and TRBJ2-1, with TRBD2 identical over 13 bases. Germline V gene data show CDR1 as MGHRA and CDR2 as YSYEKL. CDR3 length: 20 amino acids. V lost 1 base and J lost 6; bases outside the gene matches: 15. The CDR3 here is CASSQGRSRTSGSGANEQFF. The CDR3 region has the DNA TGCGCCAGCAGCCAAGGAAGGAGCCGGACTAGCGGGAGTGGGGCCAATGAGCAGTTCTTC.

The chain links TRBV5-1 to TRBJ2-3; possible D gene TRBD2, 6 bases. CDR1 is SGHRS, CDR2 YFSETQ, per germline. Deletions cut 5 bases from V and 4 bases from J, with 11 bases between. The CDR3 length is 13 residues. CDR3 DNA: TGCGCCAGCAGTTGGGGAGGACCAGATACGCAGTATTTT. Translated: CASSWGGPDTQYF.

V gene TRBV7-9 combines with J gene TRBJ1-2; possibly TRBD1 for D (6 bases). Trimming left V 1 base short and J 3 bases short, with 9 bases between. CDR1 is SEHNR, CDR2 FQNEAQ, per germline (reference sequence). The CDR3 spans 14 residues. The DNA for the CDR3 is TGTGCCAGCAGCTTAGAGGGGGATTACTATGGCTACACCTTC. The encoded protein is CASSLEGDYYGYTF.

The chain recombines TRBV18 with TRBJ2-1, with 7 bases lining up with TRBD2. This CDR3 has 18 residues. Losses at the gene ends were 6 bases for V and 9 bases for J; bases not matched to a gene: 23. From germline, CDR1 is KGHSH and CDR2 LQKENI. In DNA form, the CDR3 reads TGTGCCAGCTCCCGAACATTCGCGGGAGAGGGCAATAAGGGTGAGCAGTTCTTC. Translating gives CASSRTFAGEGNKGEQFF.

CDR3 DNA sequence: TGTGCCAGCAGTTACCCCCCCAGTGCTTTCTTT. Protein: CASSYPPSAFF. The genes are TRBV28 and TRBJ1-1; no reliable D call. The CDR3 spans 11 residues. Trimming pared 4 bases from V and 11 bases from J, leaving 11 bases between. Germline CDR1 MDHEN, CDR2 SYDVKM. The full variable domain, its missing parts supplied by reference TRBV28 and TRBJ1-1, is DVKVTQSSRYLVKRTGEKVFLECVQDMDHENMFWYRQDPGLGLRLIYFSYDVKMKEKGDIPEGYSVSREKKERFSLILESASTNQTSMYLCASSYPPSAFFGQGTRLTVV.

The DNA for the CDR3 is TGTGCCAGCAGCTCGAACCCGACTAGCCGTAGCACAGATACGCAGTATTTT. Encoded protein: CASSSNPTSRSTDTQYF. The rearrangement links TRBV5-8 to TRBJ2-3; 7 positions agree with TRBD2. V shed 3 bases, J shed 0 bases, and the junction held 10 bases outside the gene matches. The length of the CDR3 is 17 residues. Per the germline V gene, CDR1 is SGHTS and CDR2 is YDEGEE.

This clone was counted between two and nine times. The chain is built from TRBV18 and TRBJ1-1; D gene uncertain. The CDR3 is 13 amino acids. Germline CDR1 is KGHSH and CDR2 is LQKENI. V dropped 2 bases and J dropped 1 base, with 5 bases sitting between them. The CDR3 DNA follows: TGTGCCAGCTCACCAGGAGGGAACACTGAAGCTTTCTTT. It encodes CASSPGGNTEAFF.

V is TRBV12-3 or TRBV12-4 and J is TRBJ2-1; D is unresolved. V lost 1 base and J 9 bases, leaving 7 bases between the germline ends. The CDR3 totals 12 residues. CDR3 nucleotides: TGTGCCAGCAGTTTAGGGTCCGGTGAGCAGTTCTTC. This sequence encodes CASSLGSGEQFF.

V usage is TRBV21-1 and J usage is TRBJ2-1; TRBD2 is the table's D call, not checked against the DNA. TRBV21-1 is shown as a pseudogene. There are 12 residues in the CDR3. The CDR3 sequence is CASGTSGGEQFF. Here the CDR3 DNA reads TGTGCCAGCGGCACTAGCGGGGGTGAGCAGTTCTTC.

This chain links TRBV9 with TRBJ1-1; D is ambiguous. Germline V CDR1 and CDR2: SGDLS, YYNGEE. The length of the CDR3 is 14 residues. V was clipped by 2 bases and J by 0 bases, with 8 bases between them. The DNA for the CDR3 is TGTGCCAGCAGCGTGAGCGGGATGAACACTGAAGCTTTCTTT. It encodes CASSVSGMNTEAFF.